The entry that follows covers one T cell receptor (beta chain) sequence. Its matching antigen is unknown. This sample is drawn from a study of cytomegalovirus exposure and HLA in healthy donors. Though probably carrying unrecorded immune exposures, donors were nominally healthy at sampling. Whole-study results and caveats: Despite most TCR sequences being rare, some public TCRs occurred in many donors. A later analysis showed TCR association rates differing by HLA locus, peaking at DRB1 and lowest at HLA-C.

PCR involved 60 Vbeta and 13 Jbeta primers. Measured with immunoSEQ multiplex PCR; TCRdb has only the in-frame clones, and not every one. Among 200,000 to 250,000 clones listed, around 86% were seen once. Losses at the gene ends were 2 bases for V and 3 bases for J; bases not matched to a gene: 10. The germline gives CDR1 SEHNR, CDR2 FQNEAQ (reference sequence). The CDR3 is 16 residues long. The chain recombines TRBV7-9 with TRBJ2-7; 7 bases fit TRBD1. The sample consisted of PBMCs. The TCR originated in a woman aged 40 to 50 in good health and CMV-seronegative. The CDR3 protein is CASSLTTRQGSYEQYF. CDR3 sequence (DNA): TGTGCCAGCAGCTTAACGACAAGACAGGGTAGCTACGAGCAGTACTTC.